The next 3 T cell receptor beta chains were all read from a single sample in a study of blood T cell repertoires in COVID-19. Clones were sequenced by immunoSEQ multiplex PCR, and TCRdb holds only the in-frame ones, with some missing. The data show about 440,000 clones, with about nine tenths seen just once and about 0.6% held by the top ten. Sequenced material: PBMCs or T cells enriched from blood (not recorded which). These receptors all come from a man aged 18 to 35 who had recovered from COVID-19.

The gene calls are TRBV28 and TRBJ1-5; D remains unclear. The CDR3 extends over 15 amino acids. Between the trimmed V and J ends, which lost 6 bases and 6 bases, there was a span of 18 bases. CDR1 is MDHEN and CDR2 is SYDVKM in the germline V gene. The CDR3 spells CASRPTGGGIQPQHF. DNA for the CDR3: TGTGCCAGCAGGCCGACGGGAGGCGGTATTCAGCCCCAGCATTTT.

Remarks on this clone: The same CDR3 also results from other DNA sequences found in this sample. The genes are TRBV30 and TRBJ1-3; 11 nucleotides agree with TRBD1. The CDR3 loop spans 15 amino acids. V gave up 4 bases and J gave up 1 base; unmatched junction bases: 3. Germline V CDR1 and CDR2: GTSNPN, SVGIG (reference sequence). The CDR3 DNA sequence: TGTGCCTGGACTGGACAGGGGGCTTCTGGAAACACCATATATTTT. Amino acid sequence: CAWTGQGASGNTIYF.

The genes are TRBV19 and TRBJ1-6; D may be TRBD1 (5 bases). The CDR3 has 15 residues. CDR1 and CDR2 (germline): LNHDA, SQIVND (reference sequence). V lost 5 bases and J 5 bases, leaving 13 bases between the germline ends. The CDR3: CASSARQGDNSPLHF. CDR3 in DNA: TGTGCCAGTAGTGCACGTCAGGGTGATAATTCACCCCTCCACTTT. The full variable domain, rest sourced from reference TRBV19 and TRBJ1-6, is DGGITQSPKYLFRKEGQNVTLSCEQNLNHDAMYWYRQDPGQGLRLIYYSQIVNDFQKGDIAEGYSVSREKKESFPLTVTSAQKNPTAFYLCASSARQGDNSPLHFGNGTRLTVT.